This T cell receptor (beta chain) emerged from a study of breast tumors, draining lymph nodes, adjacent tissues. This clonotype was seen ten or more times. Germline CDR1 reads SGHVS; CDR2 reads FQNEAQ. This CDR3 is 14 amino acids long. The V and J ends lost 2 bases and 6 bases, in that order; junction bases with no gene match: 4. TCRdb re-analysed the multiplex PCR reads in MiXCR, keeping a single row per CDR3 protein. The data contain roughly 110,000 distinct CDR3 sequences, 30% of them seen just once; the ten biggest clones take up approximately 5.3%. Axillary draining lymph nodes of breast cancer patients supplied the node samples.

The TCR was taken from a female donor with breast cancer. Some clones in this sample may be carry-over from other donors' samples. The rearrangement joins TRBV7-8 to TRBJ2-1, with 7 bases aligning to TRBD2. The specimen was axillary lymph node tissue. Here the CDR3 reads CASSLIRTSNEQFF. The CDR3 region has the DNA TGTGCCAGCAGCTTAATAAGGACTAGCAATGAGCAGTTCTTC.